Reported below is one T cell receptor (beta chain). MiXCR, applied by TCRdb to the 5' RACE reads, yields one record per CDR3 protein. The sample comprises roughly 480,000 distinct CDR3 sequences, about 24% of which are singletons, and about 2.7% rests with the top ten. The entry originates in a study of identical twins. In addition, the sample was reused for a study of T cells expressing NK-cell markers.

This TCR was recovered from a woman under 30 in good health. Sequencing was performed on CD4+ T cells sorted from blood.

CDR3 loop: CASRKGFSYNEQFF. The CDR3 nucleotides are TGTGCCAGCAGAAAGGGGTTCTCCTACAATGAGCAGTTCTTC. The J gene is TRBJ2-1, the V gene TRBV7-8, with D maybe TRBD1 (5 bases). CDR1 and CDR2 (germline): SGHVS, FQNEAQ. Trimming removed 6 bases from V and 0 bases from J, with 9 bases in between. The CDR3 covers 14 residues.